A single sample is the source of the 29 T cell receptor beta chains below, sequenced in a study of blood T cell repertoires in COVID-19. Some clones are missing from TCRdb's copy, which holds only in-frame ones; the method was immunoSEQ multiplex PCR. The table has around 220,000 clones, approximately 86% seen once. The source material was peripheral blood. These receptors all stem from a man in his late teens or twenties with active or convalescent COVID-19.

The chain recombines TRBV10-1 with TRBJ2-7, with TRBD2 matching over 8 bases. The CDR3 loop spans 14 amino acids. Trimming at V came to 6 bases and at J to 6 bases, leaving 10 bases not matched to a gene. Germline loops: CDR1 WNHNN, CDR2 SYGVQD (reference sequence). The CDR3 reads CASSPSGGRREQYF. CDR3 nucleotide sequence: TGCGCCAGCAGCCCATCCGGCGGGAGGCGCGAGCAGTACTTC.

The chain joins TRBV4-3 to TRBJ2-1, with 7 bases fitting TRBD2. Germline CDR1 and CDR2: LGHNA and YSLEER. The CDR3 runs to 13 residues. With V trimmed by 4 bases and J by 6 bases, 3 bases remained unmatched. The CDR3 region has the DNA TGCGCCAGCAGCCGGGACTACCTCAATGAGCAGTTCTTC. It specifies CASSRDYLNEQFF.

The genes are TRBV5-1 and TRBJ1-1; maybe TRBD1 (5 bases). Germline lookup yields CDR1 SGHRS and CDR2 YFSETQ. V was cut by 2 bases and J by 2 bases, with 22 bases left in between. The CDR3 has 18 amino acids. The DNA of the CDR3 is TGCGCCAGCAGCTTTAGAGCCCCGACAGCGTCTCTTAACACTGAAGCTTTCTTT. This sequence encodes CASSFRAPTASLNTEAFF.

This clone was detected once. The V call is TRBV7-6, the J call TRBJ1-2; D is uncertain. The V end was cut by 1 base, the J end by 5 bases, with 14 bases between. Germline V lookup: CDR1 SGHVS, CDR2 FNYEAQ. CDR3 length equals 15 residues. In DNA form, the CDR3 reads TGTGCCAGCAGCTTAGGGAGCGGGGTTTCTTATGGCTACACCTTC. This codes for CASSLGSGVSYGYTF.

This clone was found many times. This chain connects TRBV27 to TRBJ1-4, with D possibly matching TRBD1 (6 bases). V was pared by 0 bases and J by 8 bases, with 13 bases between. Germline assignment: CDR1 MNHEY and CDR2 SMNVEV (reference sequence). The CDR3 sequence is 15 residues long. DNA for the CDR3: TGTGCCAGCAGTTTATCGAACAGGGTTTACGAAAAACTGTTTTTT. Residues: CASSLSNRVYEKLFF.

The V call is TRBV11-2, the J call TRBJ2-7; 10 positions agree with TRBD1. CDR3 length equals 14 residues. CDR1 SGHAT and CDR2 FQNNGV come from the germline V gene. Germline trimming cut 5 bases from V and 2 bases from J; bases unmatched to any gene: 3. The CDR3 here is CASSTGQGTYEQYF. As DNA, the CDR3 is TGTGCCAGCAGCACGGGACAGGGGACCTACGAGCAGTACTTC.

This clone was picked up one time. This chain connects TRBV6-2 or TRBV6-3 to TRBJ1-6; TRBD1 agrees at 7 bases. The junction had 6 bases not matched to a gene; V was cut back by 5 bases and J by 5 bases. The CDR3 has 15 amino acids. Per the germline V gene, CDR1 is MNHEY and CDR2 is SVGEGT. The CDR3, as DNA: TGTGCCAGCAGTCCCGGGACAGAAAATAATTCACCCCTCCACTTT. Amino acids: CASSPGTENNSPLHF.

The chain employs TRBV28 and TRBJ1-1, with a possible D match to TRBD1 (5 bases). The CDR3 is 14 amino acids. CDR1 is MDHEN and CDR2 is SYDVKM in the germline V gene. With 7 bases removed from V and 0 bases from J, the gap between germline ends came to 12 bases. As DNA, the CDR3 is TGTGCCAGCACTGACAGAGCTTTGAACACTGAAGCTTTCTTT. Translation gives CASTDRALNTEAFF. The variable domain in full, completed from reference TRBV28 and TRBJ1-1, reads DVKVTQSSRYLVKRTGEKVFLECVQDMDHENMFWYRQDPGLGLRLIYFSYDVKMKEKGDIPEGYSVSREKKERFSLILESASTNQTSMYLCASTDRALNTEAFFGQGTRLTVV.

The chain carries TRBV7-8 and TRBJ1-5; D remains ambiguous. V was trimmed by 0 bases and J by 4 bases, leaving 4 bases between them. The CDR3 covers 13 residues. Germline CDR1 SGHVS, CDR2 FQNEAQ. The chain's CDR3 is CASSLAQNQPQHF. The DNA for the CDR3 is TGTGCCAGCAGCTTAGCCCAGAATCAGCCCCAGCATTTT.

On this clone: This same CDR3 is encoded by further DNA sequences in the sample. In DNA form, the CDR3 reads TGTGCCAGCAGTTACTCGGCCAGCAATCAGCCCCAGCATTTT. It translates to CASSYSASNQPQHF. The V gene is TRBV6-5, the J gene TRBJ1-5, with D uncertain. The germline V gene encodes CDR1 MNHEY and CDR2 SVGAGI. V lost 0 bases and J lost 1, with 4 bases in between. The CDR3 is 14 residues long.

V and J are TRBV9 and TRBJ1-1; TRBD1 agrees at 7 bases. This CDR3 spans 14 amino acids. Germline assignment: CDR1 SGDLS and CDR2 YYNGEE. V was clipped by 5 bases and J by 2 bases; unmatched bases: 6. CDR3 coding DNA: TGTGCCAGCAGGACCGACAGGGCAAACACTGAAGCTTTCTTT. Protein product: CASRTDRANTEAFF.

The chain recombines TRBV19 with TRBJ1-1; 12 bases match TRBD1. The CDR3 sequence is 22 residues long. Germline values: CDR1 LNHDA, CDR2 SQIVND (reference sequence). Unmatched junction bases numbered 18, after V lost 0 bases and J lost 1 base. Written as DNA, the CDR3 is TGTGCCAGTAGTATAGATCTATCGGGGGACAGGGGGCGTCGTCCTCCGAACACTGAAGCTTTCTTT. Translating gives CASSIDLSGDRGRRPPNTEAFF.

This clone was observed once. The chain joins TRBV2 to TRBJ1-6; 8 bases align to TRBD1. The germline V gene has CDR1 SNHLY and CDR2 FYNNEI. The CDR3 has 14 amino acids. V lost 6 bases to trimming and J lost 6 bases; unmatched junction nucleotides: 4. The CDR3 sequence: CASSRDRGNSPLHF. CDR3 nucleotides: TGTGCCAGCAGCCGAGACAGGGGTAATTCACCCCTCCACTTT.

The chain combines TRBV5-1 with TRBJ2-3, with D tentatively TRBD1 (5 bases). Trimming pared 5 bases from V and 3 bases from J, leaving 16 bases between. CDR1 is SGHRS, CDR2 YFSETQ, per germline. This CDR3 has 15 residues. The CDR3 here is CASRQGSGATDTQYF. The DNA for the CDR3 is TGCGCCAGCAGACAAGGTAGTGGGGCTACAGATACGCAGTATTTT.

This rearrangement joins TRBV7-8 to TRBJ1-5, with a tentative D call TRBD1 (5 bases). Trimming took 2 bases from V and 6 from J, leaving 17 bases between them. The germline gives CDR1 SGHVS, CDR2 FQNEAQ. This CDR3 region has 16 residues. CDR3 DNA: TGTGCCAGCAGCTTACAAACGGTTGGTCAGGGTCAGCCCCAGCATTTT. This codes for CASSLQTVGQGQPQHF.

CDR3 sequence: CASKIDRGTGNTIYF. For the CDR3, the DNA is TGTGCCAGTAAGATAGACAGGGGCACTGGAAACACCATATATTTT. The rearrangement uses TRBV2 and TRBJ1-3; 8 nucleotides line up with TRBD1. This CDR3 has 15 amino acids. Germline values: CDR1 SNHLY, CDR2 FYNNEI. The J segment lost 2 bases and the V segment lost 9 bases, leaving 9 bases of the junction unmatched.

This chain joins TRBV5-5 and TRBJ2-2; possible D gene TRBD1, 5 bases. The CDR3 spans 16 residues. V was clipped by 7 bases and J by 1 base, with 17 bases between them. Germline CDR1 and CDR2: SGHKS and YYEKEE (reference sequence). This chain's CDR3 is CASHTGTDWNTGELFF. Written as DNA, the CDR3 is TGTGCCAGCCACACAGGTACCGATTGGAACACCGGGGAGCTGTTTTTT.

The chain combines TRBV15 with TRBJ2-3, with TRBD2 matching 9 bases. Trimming removed 5 bases from V and 2 bases from J; junction bases left unmatched: 5. Germline V CDR1 and CDR2: LNHNV, YYDKDF (reference sequence). This CDR3 comprises 15 residues. The DNA of the CDR3 is TGTGCCACCAGCCTTCTAGCGGGACTCACAGATACGCAGTATTTT. The encoded protein is CATSLLAGLTDTQYF.

V is TRBV2 and J is TRBJ1-6; 7 bases agree with TRBD1. This CDR3 is 15 amino acids long. Per the germline V gene, CDR1 is SNHLY and CDR2 is FYNNEI. The trim removed 6 bases at V and 7 bases at J, leaving 9 bases unmatched. CDR3 residues: CASRSQGQRNSPLHF. The CDR3 DNA sequence: TGTGCCAGCAGGTCTCAGGGACAGCGAAATTCACCCCTCCACTTT.

V is TRBV6-5 and J is TRBJ2-7; a weak D match, TRBD1 (6 bases). The CDR3 runs to 16 residues. CDR1 is MNHEY, CDR2 SVGAGI, per germline. Trimming removed 0 bases at V and 2 bases at J, with 14 bases between. The CDR3 loop is CASSYSNPGVPYEQYF. In DNA, the CDR3 is TGTGCCAGCAGTTACTCGAATCCAGGGGTCCCCTACGAGCAGTACTTC.

This clone has only a few counts. This chain connects TRBV3-1 (or the pseudogene TRBV3-2) to TRBJ1-2; 9 bases match TRBD1. The junction had 9 bases not matched to a gene; V was cut back by 3 bases and J by 4 bases. The CDR3 is made up of 16 amino acids. The V gene's germline CDR1 is LGHDT and CDR2 YNNKEL (reference sequence). The CDR3 DNA sequence: TGTGCCAGCAGCCAGAGTGGGACAGGGATTGGCTATGGCTACACCTTC. It is translated as CASSQSGTGIGYGYTF.

The chain employs TRBV9 and TRBJ2-7, with 7 bases that match TRBD2. The trim removed 0 bases at V and 1 base at J, leaving 7 bases unmatched. This CDR3 spans 16 amino acids. From germline, CDR1 is SGDLS and CDR2 YYNGEE. CDR3 DNA sequence: TGTGCCAGCAGCGTAGAGGCGGGAGTTAGGTCCTACGAGCAGTACTTC. Its protein product is CASSVEAGVRSYEQYF.

The CDR3 region has the DNA TGTGCCAGCAGTTGGCGGACAGGAGACTACAATGAGCAGTTCTTC. It translates to CASSWRTGDYNEQFF. The gene calls are TRBV27 and TRBJ2-1; TRBD1 matches 7 bases. The CDR3 sequence is 15 residues long. In germline, CDR1 is MNHEY, CDR2 SMNVEV (reference sequence). V lost 4 bases, J lost 3 bases, and 6 bases stayed unmatched.

This rearrangement joins TRBV5-1 to TRBJ2-5, with D possibly matching TRBD2 (6 bases). CDR1 is SGHRS and CDR2 is YFSETQ in the germline V gene. The ends were cut back, 2 bases at V and 3 bases at J, with 11 bases in the middle. CDR3 length: 14 residues. The CDR3 sequence is CASSLVAVKETQYF. As DNA, the CDR3 is TGCGCCAGCAGCTTAGTAGCGGTTAAAGAGACCCAGTACTTC.

The chain employs TRBV30 and TRBJ2-1, with 8 bases matching TRBD2. CDR3 length: 15 residues. With 7 bases clipped from V and 4 bases from J, the junction kept 12 bases outside the gene matches. Per the germline V gene, CDR1 is GTSNPN and CDR2 is SVGIG (reference sequence). For the CDR3, the DNA is TGTGCCTCGAGAGCCGGACTAGCACAGTACAATGAGCAGTTCTTC. This translates into CASRAGLAQYNEQFF.

The rearrangement links TRBV27 to TRBJ1-5; 10 bases agree with TRBD1. V gave up 1 base and J gave up 2 bases; unmatched junction bases: 11. Germline CDR1 MNHEY, CDR2 SMNVEV (reference sequence). The CDR3 is made up of 19 amino acids. The CDR3: CASSLLGGQGVIGNQPQHF. The CDR3 coding sequence is TGTGCCAGCAGTTTATTAGGAGGACAGGGGGTTATCGGCAATCAGCCCCAGCATTTT.

This clone was seen only once. J is TRBJ1-3 and V is TRBV25-1; D might be TRBD1 (5 bases). The CDR3 spans 14 residues. The V end was cut by 3 bases, the J end by 0 bases, with 6 bases between. CDR1 is MGHDK, CDR2 SYGVNS, per germline. The CDR3 bases are TGTGCCAGCAGTGACGGGGGCTCTGGAAACACCATATATTTT. It yields the protein CASSDGGSGNTIYF.

The chain is built from TRBV10-3 and TRBJ1-1, with D unresolved. CDR3 size: 14 residues. V was clipped by 0 bases and J by 3 bases, with 8 bases between them. Germline values: CDR1 ENHRY, CDR2 SYGVKD. The CDR3 loop reads CAISESRVDTEAFF. The CDR3, as DNA: TGTGCCATCAGTGAGTCGCGAGTGGACACTGAAGCTTTCTTT.

In regard to this clone: Other nucleotide sequences from this sample produce the same CDR3. V usage is TRBV30 and J usage is TRBJ2-7; the D is unclear. V was cut by 3 bases and J by 0 bases, with 6 bases left in between. There are 12 residues in the CDR3. The germline V gene encodes CDR1 GTSNPN and CDR2 SVGIG (reference sequence). CDR3 nucleotides: TGTGCCTGGAGGAGATCCTCCTACGAGCAGTACTTC. Its protein is CAWRRSSYEQYF.